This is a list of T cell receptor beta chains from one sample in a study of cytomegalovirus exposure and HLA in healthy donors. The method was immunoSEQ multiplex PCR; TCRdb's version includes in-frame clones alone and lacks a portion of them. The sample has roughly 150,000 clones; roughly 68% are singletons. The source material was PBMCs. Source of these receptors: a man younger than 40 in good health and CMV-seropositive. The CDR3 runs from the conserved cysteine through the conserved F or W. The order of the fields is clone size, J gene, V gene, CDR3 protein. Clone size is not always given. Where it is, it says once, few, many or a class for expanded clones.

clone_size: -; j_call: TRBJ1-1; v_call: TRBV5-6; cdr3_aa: CASSLWATQEAFF
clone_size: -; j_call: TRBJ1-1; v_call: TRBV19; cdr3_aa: CASSIDLGDTEAFF
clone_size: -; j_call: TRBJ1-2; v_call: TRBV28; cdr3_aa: CASSLGTPNYGYTF
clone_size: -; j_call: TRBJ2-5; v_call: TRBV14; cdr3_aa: CASSQVLAGGETQYF
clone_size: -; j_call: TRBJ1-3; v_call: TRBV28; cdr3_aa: CASRTGRNTIYF
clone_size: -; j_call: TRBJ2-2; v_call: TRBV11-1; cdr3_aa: CASSEGQGRNWELFF
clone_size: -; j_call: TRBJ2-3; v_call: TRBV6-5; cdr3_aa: CASSYSIQGATDTQYF
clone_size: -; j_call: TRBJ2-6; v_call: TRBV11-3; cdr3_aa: CASSLDRANVLTF
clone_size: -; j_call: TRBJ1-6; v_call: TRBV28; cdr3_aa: CASSLTRALHF
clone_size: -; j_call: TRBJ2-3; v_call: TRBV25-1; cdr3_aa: CASSLPGLAGGTQYF
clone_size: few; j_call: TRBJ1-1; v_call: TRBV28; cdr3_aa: CASSLRLRGTEAFF
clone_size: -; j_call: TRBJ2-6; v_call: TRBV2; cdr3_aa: CASILSFSGANVLTF
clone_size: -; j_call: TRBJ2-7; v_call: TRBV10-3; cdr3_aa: CASLRQGSYEQYF
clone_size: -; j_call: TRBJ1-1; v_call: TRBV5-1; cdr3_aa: CASSPGDRMNTEAFF
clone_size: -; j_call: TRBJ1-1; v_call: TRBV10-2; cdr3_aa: CASSPQSTGITEAFF
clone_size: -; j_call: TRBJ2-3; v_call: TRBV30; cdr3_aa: CAWSVPRLARTDTQYF
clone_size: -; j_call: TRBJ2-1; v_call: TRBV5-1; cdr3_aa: CASSSGTSGMKGEQFF